These 24 T cell receptor beta chains came from one sample sequenced in a study of siplizumab effects on memory and regulatory T cells. Measured with immunoSEQ multiplex PCR; TCRdb has only the in-frame clones, and not every one. Found here are approximately 100,000 clones, about 93% of them singletons; the top ten hold around 0.15%. The sample taken for sequencing was non-Treg CD4+ T cells sorted from blood. The receptors stem from a human donor in good health.

The chain recombines TRBV18 with TRBJ1-1; perhaps TRBD1 as D (5 bases). Germline CDR1 and CDR2: KGHSH and LQKENI. The V and J ends lost 7 bases and 1 base respectively, with 10 bases between them. The CDR3 sequence is 13 residues long. In nucleotides, the CDR3 is TGTGCCAGCTTAACAGGAGCGAACACTGAAGCTTTCTTT. Its protein is CASLTGANTEAFF.

The chain carries TRBV12-2 and TRBJ2-1; the D call TRBD1 from the table was never checked on the DNA. TRBV12-2 is tagged as a pseudogene. This CDR3 contains 15 residues. CDR3 sequence: CASRLAPGAEYEQFF. Written as DNA, the CDR3 is TGTGCAAGTCGCTTAGCTCCTGGGGCCGAATATGAGCAGTTCTTC.

The rearrangement links TRBV9 to TRBJ1-1, with D unresolved. The CDR3 has 13 amino acids. Germline V gives CDR1 SGDLS, CDR2 YYNGEE. The V and J ends lost 0 bases and 4 bases respectively, with 7 bases between them. Here the CDR3 reads CASSVVTATEAFF. For the CDR3, the DNA is TGTGCCAGCAGCGTAGTAACAGCCACTGAAGCTTTCTTT. Supplemented by reference TRBV9 and TRBJ1-1, the full variable domain reads DSGVTQTPKHLITATGQRVTLRCSPRSGDLSVYWYQQSLDQGLQFLIQYYNGEERAKGNILERFSAQQFPDLHSELNLSSLELGDSALYFCASSVVTATEAFFGQGTRLTVV.

The chain employs TRBV2 and TRBJ1-1; D call uncertain. The CDR3 is 11 residues long. Germline lookup yields CDR1 SNHLY and CDR2 FYNNEI. V gave up 2 bases and J gave up 10 bases, with 8 bases separating them. CDR3 protein: CASSEPSIAFF. In nucleotides, the CDR3 is TGTGCCAGCAGTGAACCCTCGATAGCTTTCTTT.

V usage is TRBV9 and J usage is TRBJ1-3, with D unclear. CDR3 size: 15 residues. V lost 0 bases and J lost 6, with 13 bases in between. Per the germline V gene, CDR1 is SGDLS and CDR2 is YYNGEE. This CDR3 reads CASSVDPNIANTIYF. CDR3 nucleotides: TGTGCCAGCAGCGTAGACCCTAATATTGCAAACACCATATATTTT.

This chain joins TRBV14 and TRBJ1-6; D is undetermined. The germline V gene encodes CDR1 SGHDN and CDR2 FVKESK. This CDR3 contains 13 residues. The V end lost 4 bases, the J end lost 11 bases, and 12 bases lay between the germline ends. CDR3 sequence (DNA): TGTGCCAGCAGCCCAACCCCCAAGACACCCCTCCACTTT. Protein product: CASSPTPKTPLHF.

This chain links TRBV6-6 with TRBJ1-3, with 9 bases identical to TRBD1. Germline loops: CDR1 MNHNY, CDR2 SVGAGI (reference sequence). The CDR3 totals 15 residues. Unmatched junction bases numbered 5, after V lost 4 bases and J lost 4 bases. The CDR3 is CASSSGTGWGNTIYF. The CDR3 DNA reads TGTGCCAGCAGTTCTGGGACAGGGTGGGGAAACACCATATATTTT.

The chain carries TRBV5-1 and TRBJ2-3; the match to TRBD2 covers 8 bases. The germline gives CDR1 SGHRS, CDR2 YFSETQ. The CDR3 runs to 14 residues. V shed 2 bases, J shed 2 bases, and the junction held 1 base outside the gene matches. This chain's CDR3 is CASSFSGATDTQYF. The CDR3 DNA reads TGCGCCAGCAGCTTTAGCGGGGCCACAGATACGCAGTATTTT.

The chain uses TRBV10-1 and TRBJ2-3; 8 bases agree with TRBD2. The CDR3 contains 16 residues. V dropped 0 bases and J dropped 2; count of bases not matched to a gene: 4. CDR1 is WNHNN, CDR2 SYGVQD, per germline (reference sequence). CDR3 sequence reads: CASSESGGAPTDTQYF. The CDR3 nucleotides read TGCGCCAGCAGTGAGTCCGGGGGGGCACCCACAGATACGCAGTATTTT.

There are a few counts of this clone. The CDR3 here is CASSFLGGGGGAETQYF. Written as DNA, the CDR3 is TGTGCCAGCAGCTTTTTGGGAGGTGGAGGGGGCGCGGAGACCCAGTACTTC. V and J are TRBV7-2 and TRBJ2-5; a weak D match, TRBD1 (7 bases). Trimming pared 3 bases from V and 5 bases from J, leaving 22 bases between. Germline V gene sequence: CDR1 SGHTA, CDR2 FQGNSA. The CDR3 has 17 residues.

The chain uses TRBV10-3 and TRBJ1-2; 8 nucleotides line up with TRBD1. Germline-derived CDR1 and CDR2 are ENHRY and SYGVKD. With V trimmed by 0 bases and J by 5 bases, 5 bases remained unmatched. This CDR3 is 15 amino acids long. The CDR3 coding sequence is TGTGCCATCAGTGAGTCGTGGACAGGGAAATATGGCTACACCTTC. Translating gives CAISESWTGKYGYTF.

V usage is TRBV2 and J usage is TRBJ2-7; D may be TRBD1 (6 bases). V was cut by 4 bases and J by 2 bases, with 12 bases left in between. The CDR3 runs 14 residues. Germline CDR1 SNHLY, CDR2 FYNNEI. The DNA of the CDR3 is TGTGCCAGCAGTGTTGAGACAGGACCCTACGAGCAGTACTTC. Translating it yields CASSVETGPYEQYF.

V and J are TRBV5-1 and TRBJ2-3, with a tentative D call TRBD1 (5 bases). The CDR3 sequence is 14 residues long. Germline V gene data show CDR1 as SGHRS and CDR2 as YFSETQ. V shed 5 bases and J shed 1 base, with 11 bases lying between them. In DNA form, the CDR3 reads TGCGCCAGCAGGGACCAACAGGGCACAGATACGCAGTATTTT. Amino acid sequence: CASRDQQGTDTQYF.

The rearrangement uses TRBV4-2 and TRBJ2-1, with 8 bases fitting TRBD2. The V and J ends lost 2 bases and 8 bases, in that order; junction bases with no gene match: 14. The CDR3 is 17 amino acids. Germline V CDR1 and CDR2: LGHNA, YNFKEQ. The CDR3 sequence is CASSQMLGLAGGDEQFF. DNA for the CDR3: TGTGCCAGCAGCCAAATGCTGGGCCTAGCGGGCGGAGATGAGCAGTTCTTC.

The J gene is TRBJ2-7, the V gene TRBV9; 7 bases fit TRBD2. Germline V gene sequence: CDR1 SGDLS, CDR2 YYNGEE. The ends lost 0 bases at V and 4 bases at J; junction bases unmatched: 13. This CDR3 region has 17 residues. DNA of the CDR3: TGTGCCAGCAGCGTAGCCCCTTCCGGGGGGAGAGGGTACGAGCAGTACTTC. As protein: CASSVAPSGGRGYEQYF.

The chain carries TRBV25-1 and TRBJ2-3, with 10 bases identical to TRBD1. The CDR3 contains 17 residues. Germline CDR1 and CDR2: MGHDK and SYGVNS. After removal of 7 bases from V and 1 base from J, the junction contained 11 bases not matched to a gene. The CDR3 spells CASIATPGTGGTDTQYF. The CDR3 region has the DNA TGTGCCAGCATCGCCACACCCGGGACAGGGGGCACAGATACGCAGTATTTT.

Regarding this clone: The identical CDR3 is also encoded by other nucleotide sequences in the sample. This rearrangement joins TRBV5-1 to TRBJ2-3; 13 bases map to TRBD2. The CDR3 runs to 14 residues. The V gene end was trimmed by 7 bases and the J gene end by 5 bases; junction bases not matched to a gene: 4. Germline lookup yields CDR1 SGHRS and CDR2 YFSETQ. CDR3 sequence (DNA): TGCGCCAGCTCTGGACTAGCGGGGGAAGATACGCAGTATTTT. The encoded protein is CASSGLAGEDTQYF.

This chain uses TRBV15 with TRBJ1-5; D is unclear. Germline values: CDR1 LNHNV, CDR2 YYDKDF (reference sequence). The CDR3 is 13 amino acids. V was shortened by 3 bases and J by 6 bases, with 9 bases between the two germline ends. CDR3 amino acids: CATSSLRIQPQHF. The CDR3 DNA sequence: TGTGCCACCAGCAGTCTTCGAATTCAGCCCCAGCATTTT.

The CDR3: CARRRVKRSSYEQYF. CDR3 sequence (DNA): TGTGCCAGAAGGAGAGTAAAGCGTAGCTCCTACGAGCAGTACTTC. The chain links TRBV5-3 to TRBJ2-7; D is ambiguous. TRBV5-3 counts as an open reading frame of uncertain function. The CDR3 contains 15 residues. Trimming took 5 bases from V and 0 from J, leaving 15 bases between them.

This chain connects TRBV5-1 to TRBJ2-1; 10 nucleotides align to TRBD1. Germline CDR1 and CDR2: SGHRS and YFSETQ. V shed 4 bases, J shed 1 base, and the junction held 5 bases outside the gene matches. This CDR3 has 16 amino acids. The CDR3 nucleotides read TGCGCCAGCAGCGGGGGACAGGGGATGTCCTACAATGAGCAGTTCTTC. Amino acid sequence: CASSGGQGMSYNEQFF.

The CDR3 sequence is CASSSGTVSGNTIYF. DNA of the CDR3: TGTGCCAGCAGTTCCGGGACGGTCTCTGGAAACACCATATATTTT. This sequence joins TRBV7-7 and TRBJ1-3, with a tentative D call TRBD1 (5 bases). V was pared by 6 bases and J by 0 bases, with 12 bases between. The CDR3 is made up of 15 amino acids. Per germline, CDR1 SSHAT and CDR2 FNYEAQ (reference sequence).

This chain uses TRBV5-1 with TRBJ2-2; possibly TRBD1 for D (6 bases). CDR3 length equals 15 residues. Trimming stripped 1 base from V and 7 bases from J, with 14 bases between. Germline V lookup: CDR1 SGHRS, CDR2 YFSETQ. CDR3 DNA: TGCGCCAGCAGCTTGAGTGGGGGCGCGGTCGGGGAGCTGTTTTTT. This translates into CASSLSGGAVGELFF.

The chain employs TRBV30 and TRBJ1-1, with unresolved D. This CDR3 contains 11 residues. V was clipped by 2 bases and J by 4 bases, with 5 bases between them. Germline-derived CDR1 and CDR2 are GTSNPN and SVGIG (reference sequence). DNA for the CDR3: TGTGCCTGGAGTTCACGCACTGAAGCTTTCTTT. This translates into CAWSSRTEAFF. The full variable domain, in which reference TRBV30 and TRBJ1-1 provide the parts outside the CDR3, is SQTIHQWPATLVQPVGSPLSLECTVEGTSNPNLYWYRQAAGRGLQLLFYSVGIGQISSEVPQNLSASRPQDRQFILSSKKLLLSDSGFYLCAWSSRTEAFFGQGTRLTVV.

This rearrangement joins TRBV10-3 to TRBJ1-2, with 7 bases that match TRBD1. Losses at the gene ends were 4 bases for V and 4 bases for J; bases not matched to a gene: 6. This CDR3 contains 14 residues. Per the germline V gene, CDR1 is ENHRY and CDR2 is SYGVKD. The DNA of the CDR3 is TGTGCCATCAGTGTTTCCCGGGACAGCTATGGCTACACCTTC. Protein product: CAISVSRDSYGYTF.